This T cell receptor (beta chain) derives from a study of T cells in Graves' hyperthyroidism and ophthalmopathy. This clonotype was picked up a small number of times. Its antigen remains unknown. It was RNA transcripts that yielded the amplified TCR beta CDR3 regions. TCR CDR3 regions were first amplified by RT-PCR with HTBI primers. Each CDR3 protein is one row after TCRdb ran MiXCR on the multiplex PCR reads. The data contain a few hundred thousand distinct CDR3 sequences, about 20% of them singletons. Trimming took off 1 base at V and 8 bases at J, with 15 bases between the two ends. Germline loops: CDR1 SGHTA, CDR2 FQGNSA. The CDR3 runs to 15 residues. Subjects with ophthalmopathy showed a Clinical Activity Score no lower than 3, a NOSPECS grade no lower than 4, and a duration shorter than 3 months. Study-level points and caveats: Within blood appeared most thyroid clonotypes that had expanded above 0.001.

Sequences were obtained from blood. The chain combines TRBV7-2 with TRBJ2-1, with a possible D match to TRBD2 (6 bases). The sequence was collected from a woman in her 70s with Graves' ophthalmopathy. Here the CDR3 reads CASSLVPGDWDEQFF. CDR3 nucleotides: TGTGCCAGCAGCTTAGTCCCGGGAGACTGGGATGAGCAGTTCTTC.